This T cell receptor beta chain comes out of a study of T cell responses to AZD1222 COVID-19 vaccine. Germline CDR1 is SGDLS and CDR2 is YYNGEE. Trimming stripped 1 base from V and 8 bases from J, with 10 bases between. This CDR3 region has 13 residues. Clones were sequenced by immunoSEQ multiplex PCR, and TCRdb holds only the in-frame ones, with some missing. The sample holds around 84,000 clones, over 75% seen once. The J gene is TRBJ2-1, the V gene TRBV9, with D possibly being TRBD2 (6 bases). This clonotype originated in an adult in good health. Sequenced material: peripheral blood, taken on day 0 of AZD1222 vaccination. CDR3 amino acids: CASSVRGTYEQFF. CDR3 sequence (DNA): TGTGCCAGCAGCGTACGGGGGACCTATGAGCAGTTCTTC.